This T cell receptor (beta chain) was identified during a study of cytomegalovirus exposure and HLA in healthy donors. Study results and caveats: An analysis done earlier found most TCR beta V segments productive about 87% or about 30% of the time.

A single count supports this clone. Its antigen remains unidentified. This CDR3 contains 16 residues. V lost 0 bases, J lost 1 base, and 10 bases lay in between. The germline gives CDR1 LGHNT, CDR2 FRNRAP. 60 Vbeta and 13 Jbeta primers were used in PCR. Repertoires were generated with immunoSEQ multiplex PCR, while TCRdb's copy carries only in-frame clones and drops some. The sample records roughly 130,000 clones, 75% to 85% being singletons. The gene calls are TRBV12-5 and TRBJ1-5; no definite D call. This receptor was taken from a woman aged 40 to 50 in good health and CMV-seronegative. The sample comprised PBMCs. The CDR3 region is CASGLVRTGSNQPQHF. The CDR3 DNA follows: TGTGCTAGTGGTTTGGTACGGACGGGAAGCAATCAGCCCCAGCATTTT. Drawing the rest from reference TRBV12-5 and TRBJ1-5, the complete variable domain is DARVTQTPRHKVTEMGQEVTMRCQPILGHNTVFWYRQTMMQGLELLAYFRNRAPLDDSGMPKDRFSAEMPDATLATLKIQPSEPRDSAVYFCASGLVRTGSNQPQHFGDGTRLSIL.